Below, 6 T cell receptor beta chains from the same sample are listed, as sequenced in a study of control samples from healthy donors and cancer patients. TCRdb's copy holds only in-frame clones and misses some; the assay was immunoSEQ multiplex PCR. The table lists around 130,000 clones, 75% to 95% of them singletons. Sequenced material: blood. These receptors were collected from a man between 18 and 35 years old in good health.

The chain recombines TRBV18 with TRBJ1-4, with 8 bases fitting TRBD1. This CDR3 contains 15 residues. The ends lost 3 bases at V and 8 bases at J; junction bases unmatched: 8. CDR1 KGHSH and CDR2 LQKENI come from the germline V gene. CDR3 protein: CASSPFGQGEEKLFF. In DNA, the CDR3 is TGTGCCAGCTCACCCTTCGGACAGGGTGAGGAAAAACTGTTTTTT. The full variable domain, rest sourced from reference TRBV18 and TRBJ1-4, is NAGVMQNPRHLVRRRGQEARLRCSPMKGHSHVYWYRQLPEEGLKFMVYLQKENIIDESGMPKERFSAEFPKEGPSILRIQQVVRGDSAAYFCASSPFGQGEEKLFFGSGTQLSVL.

The chain combines TRBV19 with TRBJ2-1, with TRBD2 identical over 7 bases. There are 15 residues in the CDR3. J was trimmed by 6 bases and V by 4 bases; bases with no gene match: 9. Germline lookup yields CDR1 LNHDA and CDR2 SQIVND (reference sequence). The CDR3 loop reads CASSTGTTAANEQFF. The DNA of the CDR3 is TGTGCCAGTAGTACCGGGACTACAGCGGCCAATGAGCAGTTCTTC. Full variable domain (rest looked up from reference TRBV19 and TRBJ2-1): DGGITQSPKYLFRKEGQNVTLSCEQNLNHDAMYWYRQDPGQGLRLIYYSQIVNDFQKGDIAEGYSVSREKKESFPLTVTSAQKNPTAFYLCASSTGTTAANEQFFGPGTRLTVL.

For this clone: A read error may account for a junction end that differs from germline. V and J are TRBV2 and TRBJ1-1; no firm D call. This CDR3 has 8 amino acids. Germline-derived CDR1 and CDR2 are SNHLY and FYNNEI. The CDR3: CASTEAFF. Written as DNA, the CDR3 is TGTGCCAGCACTGAAGCTTTCTTT.

This clone was found once. The CDR3 bases are TGTGCCAGCAGTTTGCAGGGACTAGTAGGCGAGACCCAGTACTTC. It specifies CASSLQGLVGETQYF. The chain is built from TRBV27 and TRBJ2-5; TRBD2 matches 8 bases. CDR1 and CDR2 from the germline V gene are MNHEY and SMNVEV (reference sequence). V lost 3 bases, J lost 5 bases, and 8 bases stayed unmatched. This CDR3 spans 15 amino acids.

CDR3 loop: CASSEVAGDGYTF. CDR3 DNA: TGTGCCAGCAGTGAAGTGGCAGGGGATGGCTACACCTTC. The gene calls are TRBV6-1 and TRBJ1-2, with a tentative D call TRBD1 (6 bases). CDR1 is MNHNS, CDR2 SASEGT, per germline. This CDR3 comprises 13 residues. V was clipped by 1 base and J by 6 bases, with 9 bases between them.

V and J are TRBV18 and TRBJ2-5; TRBD2 is a possible D gene (5 bases). The CDR3 spans 14 residues. Germline CDR1 is KGHSH and CDR2 is LQKENI. V was cut by 3 bases and J by 5 bases, with 13 bases left in between. The CDR3 DNA sequence: TGTGCCAGCTCACCGACACCCTCGGGGGAGACCCAGTACTTC. Translated, it gives CASSPTPSGETQYF.